In its sample, the clone carrying this T cell receptor (beta chain) was seen a few times. Its matching antigen is unknown. The germline V gene has CDR1 SGHTA and CDR2 FQGNSA. The ends lost 1 base at V and 9 bases at J; junction bases unmatched: 12. The CDR3 length is 16 residues. The collection from each donor was one heparinised blood draw averaging about 116 mL. The sample comes from a study of beta chain features in type 1 diabetes. Regarding the study as a whole: Type 1 diabetes patients had VDJ junctions that carried fewer insertions and more deletions. The naive, central memory and Treg TCRB repertoires showed an apparent similarity that was greater among patients than among healthy donors. Shortening that was moderate but significant affected the TCRB CDR3s of Type 1 diabetes patients in all four CD4+ subsets.

Expressed TCRB transcripts got sequenced, as all isolated RNA was reverse transcribed. Using immunoSEQ multiplex PCR, the repertoire was profiled, and TCRdb retains in-frame clones only, with some absent. The sample carries some 350,000 clones, over 9% recorded once. The TCR sequence derives from a man in his thirties or forties with type 1 diabetes. V gene TRBV7-2 combines with J gene TRBJ2-5; 9 bases match TRBD1. The specimen was central memory CD4+ T cells from blood. Written as DNA, the CDR3 is TGTGCCAGCAGCTTAGATACCGGGACAGGGAGCTTGTCCCAGTACTTC. Translated, it gives CASSLDTGTGSLSQYF.